Listed below are T cell receptor beta chains from one sample, sequenced in a study of PD-L1 blockade in urothelial cancer. This table comes from immunoSEQ multiplex PCR, and its TCRdb copy is limited to in-frame clones, with some not included. Of about 37,000 clones in the sample, over 70% were seen once. The sample here was PBMCs, taken around atezolizumab (anti-PD-L1) treatment. The receptors were sampled from a man in his fifties or sixties with urothelial cancer. The CDR3 runs from the conserved cysteine through the conserved F or W. The D gene is left open where the match is weak. Only some rows state a clone size, as once, few, many or a class for expanded clones.

D gene: NA
V gene: TRBV6-1
clone size: NA
J gene: TRBJ1-5
CDR3 protein: CASKGTRGQPQHF
CDR3 DNA: TGTGCCAGCAAAGGGACAAGGGGGCAGCCCCAGCATTTT

D gene: TRBD1
V gene: TRBV19
clone size: NA
J gene: TRBJ1-5
CDR3 protein: CASSIQGAQIRQPQHF
CDR3 DNA: TGTGCCAGTAGTATACAGGGGGCGCAGATTCGACAGCCCCAGCATTTT

D gene: NA
V gene: TRBV6-5
clone size: NA
J gene: TRBJ1-4
CDR3 protein: CASSKDRPGEKLFF
CDR3 DNA: TGTGCCAGCAGTAAGGACAGACCGGGTGAAAAACTGTTTTTT

D gene: TRBD1
V gene: TRBV29-1
clone size: NA
J gene: TRBJ2-1
CDR3 protein: CSVENAWGQGDNEQFF
CDR3 DNA: TGCAGCGTTGAAAATGCGTGGGGACAGGGAGACAATGAGCAGTTCTTC

D gene: TRBD1
V gene: TRBV10-2
clone size: few
J gene: TRBJ1-6
CDR3 protein: CASSGQGGSPLHF
CDR3 DNA: TGCGCCAGCAGTGGACAGGGAGGTTCACCCCTCCACTTT

D gene: TRBD1
V gene: TRBV5-1
clone size: NA
J gene: TRBJ2-7
CDR3 protein: CASSPRQGGYEQYF
CDR3 DNA: TGCGCCAGCAGCCCCCGACAGGGTGGCTACGAGCAGTACTTC

D gene: TRBD1
V gene: TRBV29-1
clone size: NA
J gene: TRBJ1-2
CDR3 protein: CSVSDRGLYYGYTF
CDR3 DNA: TGCAGCGTCTCGGACAGGGGGCTTTATTATGGCTACACCTTC

D gene: TRBD1
V gene: TRBV29-1
clone size: NA
J gene: TRBJ1-1
CDR3 protein: CSVKGYKTGGKNTEAFF
CDR3 DNA: TGCAGCGTTAAGGGTTATAAGACAGGGGGAAAGAACACTGAAGCTTTCTTT

D gene: TRBD2
V gene: TRBV18
clone size: NA
J gene: TRBJ2-4
CDR3 protein: CASSPGLAGDNIQYF
CDR3 DNA: TGTGCCAGCTCACCAGGACTAGCGGGAGATAACATTCAGTACTTC

D gene: NA
V gene: TRBV7-9
clone size: few
J gene: TRBJ2-5
CDR3 protein: CASSSDSRGAGLETQYF
CDR3 DNA: TGTGCCAGCAGCTCTGACTCTCGTGGGGCGGGACTGGAGACCCAGTACTTC

D gene: NA
V gene: TRBV29-1
clone size: NA
J gene: TRBJ1-4
CDR3 protein: CSVVDSSTTNEKLFF
CDR3 DNA: TGCAGCGTGGTGGACAGCTCTACAACTAATGAAAAACTGTTTTTT

D gene: TRBD1
V gene: TRBV11-2
clone size: NA
J gene: TRBJ2-7
CDR3 protein: CASFTWTGSSYEQYF
CDR3 DNA: TGTGCCAGCTTTACCTGGACAGGGAGCTCCTACGAGCAGTACTTC